The present T cell receptor (beta chain) was sequenced within a study of regulatory T cells in long-lasting Graves disease (dated by TCRdb to 2020 to 2023). Describing the broader study: Persistent Graves' disease was defined as antithyroid drug treatment for over 5 years with persistently positive TSH receptor autoantibodies. The study was conducted in China and was registered as a clinical trial. A total of some 33 samples were covered by TCR sequencing, comprising approximately 13 persistent and about 20 newly diagnosed Graves' disease patients. On average, persistent Graves' disease patients in the clinical cohort had been on antithyroid drugs for about 9.7 years. Persistent Graves' disease patients were compared with newly diagnosed Graves' disease patients by peripheral blood TCR sequencing and RNA sequencing. Study-wide findings and limitations: Only peripheral blood was studied, because thyroid tissue, the primary lesion, was inaccessible. A larger number of public clonotypes was shared among persistent patients (fewer than 3,000) than among newly diagnosed patients (around 880). The authors acknowledged the small sample size as a limitation that may reduce accuracy. Sequencing and analysis were limited to the TCR beta chain. TRBV28, TRBJ1-2 and TRBJ2-5 were preferentially used in persistent disease, while TRBV20-1 and TRBJ2-1 were favored in newly diagnosed disease. Compared with newly diagnosed patients, persistent Graves' disease patients had lower TCR Shannon entropy and fewer highly expanded clones, which suggests clonal expansion.

This clonotype was recorded at least ten times. Its specific antigen is unknown. Per-base quality was not reported, and no clone a single base away is much larger than it. The library was prepared using multiplex PCR. The sequencer listed for this sample is Illumina HiSeq 4000. To build TCR beta libraries, CDR3 regions were amplified by Arm-PCR using iRepertoire HTBI primers. PCR products were gel purified before sequencing. The study's own analysis went as follows. Across samples, around 58 TRBV and 13 to 15 TRBJ segments were identified and used for gene usage analysis of CDR3 amino acid clonotypes. COPE and FqMerger were used to merge filtered high-quality paired reads into contigs. BLAST was used to align contigs to the IMGT TRBV, TRBD and TRBJ reference genes, and CDR3 was defined following IMGT. Any clonotype with a frequency above 0.1% was counted as a highly expanded clone. Shannon entropy served as the measure of repertoire diversity, while the Gini coefficient captured V-J evenness. Clonotypes shared by more than one individual were considered public. TCRdb reran the public reads through fastp at Q25 and MiXCR, keeping productive beta chains. Merged by CDR3 protein, the rows form single entries marked with the most common genes and DNA. The V and J calls and clone size come from TCRdb's table, not from the authors' own analysis. The sample profile shows fewer than 400,000 distinct CDR3 sequences; 20% of them were found once. Less than 25% of the sample goes to the ten largest clones.

What this sample's time point label stands for: persistent/refractory GD, antithyroid drugs over 5 years with positive TRAb. For both TCR sequencing and RNA sequencing, RNA was extracted from PBMCs using TRIzol. Graves' disease was diagnosed according to American Thyroid Association guidelines. Patients were recruited from an endocrinology department in Xi'an, China. Each patient gave roughly 8.4 milliliters of peripheral blood, collected in an EDTA anticoagulant tube. Ficoll Paque Plus density gradient separation was used to isolate PBMCs, and no additional T cell sorting was done. An Agilent 2100 Bioanalyzer and agarose gel were used to assess RNA quality, and a NanoDrop 2000 was used to measure RNA concentration. From the germline V gene, CDR1 is MDHEN and CDR2 is SYDVKM. The CDR3 numbers 18 residues from cysteine through phenylalanine. Only the CDR3 DNA is retained, 54 bases long and in frame from the first base. Trimming leaves V shorter by 5 bases and J shorter by 0 bases, with the junction holding 11 bases beyond the gene matches.

The sequence came from a female donor with Graves disease. This specimen consisted of peripheral blood mononuclear cells (PBMCs), obtained when the disease was refractory, from a patient treated with antithyroid drugs. This sequence uses TRBV28 and TRBJ2-7; 12 middle bases align to TRBD2. The DNA reads as follows: TGTGCCAGCAGTCCTAGTGGACTAGCGGGGCCTAGCTCCTACGAGCAGTACTTC. This gives the protein CASSPSGLAGPSSYEQYF. Beyond the CDR3, the reference TRBV28 and TRBJ2-7 genes provide the residues; the full variable domain reads: DVKVTQSSRYLVKRTGEKVFLECVQDMDHENMFWYRQDPGLGLRLIYFSYDVKMKEKGDIPEGYSVSREKKERFSLILESASTNQTSMYLCASSPSGLAGPSSYEQYFGPGTRLTVT.